The clone carrying this T cell receptor beta chain was detected only once. Its antigen is as yet unknown. The source of the sample is a study of shared clonotypes between healthy human individuals. Germline-derived CDR1 and CDR2 are MNHEY and SVGAGI. Trimming pared 0 bases from V and 10 bases from J, leaving 16 bases between. This CDR3 is 15 amino acids long. In the original analysis: ImmunoSEQ supplied junction-only sequences lacking quality scores, so filtering was different. Assay used: immunoSEQ multiplex PCR; TCRdb lists only in-frame clones, some missing. V and J calls and clone size are copied from that table; D and trimming were computed from the DNA. Of around 980,000 clones in the sample, 70% to 80% are singletons; the top ten hold 0.55% to 0.7%. Regarding the study as a whole: Generation of non-shared clonotypes was less probable than generation of clonotypes shared by all four donors. At large depth, rarefaction still showed sorted-subset sequencing to be incomplete. Sampling included only blood; tissue repertoires likely differ.

This clonotype was sampled from a man between 18 and 35 years old in good health. Some clones in this sample may be carry-over from other donors' samples. The gene calls are TRBV6-5 and TRBJ2-1; tentative D call: TRBD1 (5 bases). Specimen: memory CD4+ T cells from PBMCs. Documented subset: CD45RA-negative fraction. DNA for the CDR3: TGTGCCAGCAGTTACTCCGTCCATGGGGCGGTCGAGCAGTTCTTC. Translated: CASSYSVHGAVEQFF.